This TCR beta chain was recorded in a study of spatial heterogeneity in lung cancer. This clonotype was recorded at least ten times. Germline V gene sequence: CDR1 SQVTM, CDR2 ANQGSEA. V gave up 4 bases and J gave up 4 bases; unmatched junction bases: 0. The length of the CDR3 is 12 residues. A unique molecular identifier was attached to every TCR cDNA molecule. TCRdb independently ran MiXCR on the 5' RACE reads; one entry per CDR3 protein. In the table there are 35,000 or so distinct CDR3 sequences, roughly 5% of which are singletons. Time point specified: sample taken at primary tumor resection. Unsorted whole RNA samples from tumor, nontumor lung or frozen PBMC were sequenced. The donors comprised 60 to 80 untreated early-stage non-small cell lung cancer patients.

Sequencing used PBMCs, obtained at surgery. This TCR came from a female donor with early-stage non-small cell lung cancer. The chain recombines TRBV29-1 with TRBJ1-5; 8 nucleotides align to TRBD1. The DNA of the CDR3 is TGCAGCGTTGGGACAGGGAATCAGCCCCAGCATTTT. Translating gives CSVGTGNQPQHF.